These 9 T cell receptor beta chains originate from one sample sequenced in a study of blood T cell repertoires in COVID-19. Sequencing used immunoSEQ multiplex PCR; TCRdb keeps in-frame clones, though not all of them. The top ten clones hold 8.3% of a sample with 490,000 or so clones, around 85% of them seen once. Sequencing was carried out using PBMCs or T cells enriched from blood (not recorded which). These receptors were obtained from a woman aged 55-69 years who had recovered from COVID-19.

This chain links TRBV18 with TRBJ1-2; D possibly corresponds to TRBD1 (6 bases). The CDR3 is made up of 14 amino acids. From germline, CDR1 is KGHSH and CDR2 LQKENI. Trimming stripped 3 bases from V and 3 bases from J, with 11 bases between. The CDR3 protein is CASSPQGSHYGYTF. The CDR3 DNA sequence: TGTGCCAGCTCACCGCAGGGGTCCCACTATGGCTACACCTTC.

The V call is TRBV6-5, the J call TRBJ2-2, with a weak D call TRBD1 (6 bases). V lost 8 bases and J 3 bases, leaving 13 bases between the germline ends. The CDR3 runs 14 residues. Germline V gives CDR1 MNHEY, CDR2 SVGAGI. CDR3 DNA: TGTGCCAGCGGGGGCCCGAGGGACACCGGGGAGCTGTTTTTT. Protein sequence: CASGGPRDTGELFF.

The CDR3 DNA follows: TGTGCCAGCATCCCGACACCCCGAATTACTGAAGCTTTCTTT. Translating gives CASIPTPRITEAFF. V usage is TRBV21-1 and J usage is TRBJ1-1; the table assigns TRBD1, which was not confirmed against the DNA. TRBV21-1 is termed a pseudogene. This CDR3 has 14 residues.

The gene calls are TRBV9 and TRBJ2-2; 8 positions match TRBD1. The CDR3 has 14 amino acids. Per germline, CDR1 SGDLS and CDR2 YYNGEE. V was clipped by 0 bases and J by 9 bases; unmatched bases: 4. The chain's CDR3 is CASSVDRGARELFF. CDR3 coding DNA: TGTGCCAGCAGCGTAGACAGGGGGGCGAGGGAGCTGTTTTTT. Using reference TRBV9 and TRBJ2-2 for the parts outside the CDR3, the full variable domain is DSGVTQTPKHLITATGQRVTLRCSPRSGDLSVYWYQQSLDQGLQFLIQYYNGEERAKGNILERFSAQQFPDLHSELNLSSLELGDSALYFCASSVDRGARELFFGEGSRLTVL.

The V and J genes are TRBV27 and TRBJ1-2, with TRBD1 matching over 7 bases. CDR3 size: 13 residues. Trimming at V came to 8 bases and at J to 6 bases, leaving 9 bases not matched to a gene. CDR1 is MNHEY and CDR2 is SMNVEV in the germline V gene (reference sequence). The CDR3 here is CASGGQGGNGYTF. The DNA of the CDR3 is TGTGCCAGCGGGGGTCAGGGGGGTAATGGCTACACCTTC.

DNA for the CDR3: TGCGCCAGCCTTCCGATGACAGATCCTAACCGCACAGATACGCAGTATTTT. Protein sequence: CASLPMTDPNRTDTQYF. The V call is TRBV10-1, the J call TRBJ2-3; D possibly corresponds to TRBD1 (5 bases). Between the trimmed V and J ends, which lost 8 bases and 1 base, there was a span of 22 bases. Germline values: CDR1 WNHNN, CDR2 SYGVQD (reference sequence). The CDR3 contains 17 residues.

V usage is TRBV5-1 and J usage is TRBJ2-5; D is perhaps TRBD2 (6 bases). Germline V gene lookup returns CDR1 SGHRS and CDR2 YFSETQ. The CDR3 is 15 amino acids. V gave up 4 bases and J gave up 2 bases, with 15 bases separating them. The CDR3 region is CASSLTPAGQETQYF. The CDR3 nucleotides read TGCGCCAGCAGCCTGACCCCGGCGGGGCAAGAGACCCAGTACTTC.

The V gene is TRBV12-3 or TRBV12-4, the J gene TRBJ2-1, with a possible D match to TRBD1 (5 bases). This CDR3 contains 12 residues. V gave up 9 bases and J gave up 3 bases, with 9 bases separating them. The CDR3 here is CASSDSYNEQFF. In nucleotides, the CDR3 is TGTGCCAGTTCTGACAGCTACAATGAGCAGTTCTTC.

In its sample, this clone was seen once. V gene TRBV9 combines with J gene TRBJ2-2, with D possibly matching TRBD1 (6 bases). Germline loops: CDR1 SGDLS, CDR2 YYNGEE. Trimming removed 0 bases from V and 3 bases from J, with 9 bases in between. This CDR3 region has 15 residues. CDR3 amino acids: CASSVGAGDTGELFF. The CDR3 DNA reads TGTGCCAGCAGCGTAGGGGCAGGGGACACCGGGGAGCTGTTTTTT. The variable domain in full, completed from reference TRBV9 and TRBJ2-2, reads DSGVTQTPKHLITATGQRVTLRCSPRSGDLSVYWYQQSLDQGLQFLIQYYNGEERAKGNILERFSAQQFPDLHSELNLSSLELGDSALYFCASSVGAGDTGELFFGEGSRLTVL.